Listed here is a single TCR beta chain. Its matching antigen is unknown. These data originate in a study of cytomegalovirus exposure and HLA in healthy donors. Looking at the study overall: Of all 400 or so donors who were genotyped, 80% to 85% belonged to the Caucasian-associated ancestry cluster.

Primers for the PCR totalled 60 Vbeta and 13 Jbeta. Clones were sequenced by immunoSEQ multiplex PCR, and TCRdb holds only the in-frame ones, with some missing. The repertoire holds about 120,000 clones, with roughly 70% as singletons. Study results and limitations: Available immune exposure information was restricted to CMV serostatus only.

V was clipped by 5 bases and J by 6 bases, with 14 bases between them. Germline V lookup: CDR1 MGHDK, CDR2 SYGVNS. The length of the CDR3 is 13 residues. The TCR comes from a woman aged 18-29 years in good health and CMV-seronegative. Sequencing was carried out using PBMCs. V usage is TRBV25-1 and J usage is TRBJ2-7, with a possible D match to TRBD1 (6 bases). CDR3 sequence (DNA): TGTGCCAGCAGTCCCCTGTGGGGGCTCGAGCAGTACTTC. Translating it yields CASSPLWGLEQYF.